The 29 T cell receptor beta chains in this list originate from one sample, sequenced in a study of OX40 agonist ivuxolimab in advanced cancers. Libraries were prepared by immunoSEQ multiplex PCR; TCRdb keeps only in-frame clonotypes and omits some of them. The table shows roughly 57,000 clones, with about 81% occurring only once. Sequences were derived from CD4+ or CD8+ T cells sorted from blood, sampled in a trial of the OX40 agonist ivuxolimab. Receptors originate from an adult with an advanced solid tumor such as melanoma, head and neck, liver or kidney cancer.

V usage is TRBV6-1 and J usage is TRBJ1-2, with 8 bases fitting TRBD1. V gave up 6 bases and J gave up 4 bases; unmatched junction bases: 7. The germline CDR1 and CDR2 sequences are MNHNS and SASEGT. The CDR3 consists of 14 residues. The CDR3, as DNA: TGTGCCAGCAGGCCTTCCGGGACAGGCTATGGCTACACCTTC. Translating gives CASRPSGTGYGYTF.

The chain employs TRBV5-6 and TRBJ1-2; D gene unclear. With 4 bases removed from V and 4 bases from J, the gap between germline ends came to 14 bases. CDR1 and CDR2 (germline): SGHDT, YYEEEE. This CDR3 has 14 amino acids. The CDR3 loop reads CASSRPSKFYGYTF. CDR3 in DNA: TGTGCCAGCAGCCGTCCGTCGAAATTCTATGGCTACACCTTC. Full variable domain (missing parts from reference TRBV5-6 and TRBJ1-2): DAGVTQSPTHLIKTRGQQVTLRCSPKSGHDTVSWYQQALGQGPQFIFQYYEEEERQRGNFPDRFSGHQFPNYSSELNVNALLLGDSALYLCASSRPSKFYGYTFGSGTRLTVV.

CDR3 bases: TGTGCCAGTAGTACTACAGGGGCAAGGGAGACCCAGTACTTC. Its translation: CASSTTGARETQYF. The V call is TRBV19, the J call TRBJ2-5, with 7 positions matching TRBD1. Germline V gene data show CDR1 as LNHDA and CDR2 as SQIVND (reference sequence). V gave up 4 bases and J gave up 5 bases; unmatched junction bases: 7. CDR3 length: 14 residues.

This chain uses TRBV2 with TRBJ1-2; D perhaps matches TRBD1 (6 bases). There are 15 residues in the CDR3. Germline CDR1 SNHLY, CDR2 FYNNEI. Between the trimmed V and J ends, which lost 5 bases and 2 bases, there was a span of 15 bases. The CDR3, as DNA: TGTGCCAGCAGTTCGGACAGACTAAACAACTATGGCTACACCTTC. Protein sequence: CASSSDRLNNYGYTF.

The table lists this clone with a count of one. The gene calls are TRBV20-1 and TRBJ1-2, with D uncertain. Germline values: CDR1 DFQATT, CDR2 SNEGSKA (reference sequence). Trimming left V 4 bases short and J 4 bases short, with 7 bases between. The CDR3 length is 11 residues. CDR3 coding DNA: TGCAGTGCTAAAGGGAGCTATGGCTACACCTTC. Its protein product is CSAKGSYGYTF.

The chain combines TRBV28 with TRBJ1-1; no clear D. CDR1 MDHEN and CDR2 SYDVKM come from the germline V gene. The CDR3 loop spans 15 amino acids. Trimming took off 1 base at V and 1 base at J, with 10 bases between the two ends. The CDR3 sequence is CASSLSGGTNTEAFF. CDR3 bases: TGTGCCAGCAGTTTATCAGGAGGTACGAACACTGAAGCTTTCTTT.

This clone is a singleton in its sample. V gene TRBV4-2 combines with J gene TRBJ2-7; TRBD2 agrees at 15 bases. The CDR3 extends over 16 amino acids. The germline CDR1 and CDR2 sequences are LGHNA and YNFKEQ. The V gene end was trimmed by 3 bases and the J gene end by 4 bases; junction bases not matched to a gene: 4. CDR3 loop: CASSHPGTSGRYEQYF. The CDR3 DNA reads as TGTGCCAGCAGCCACCCTGGGACTAGCGGGAGGTACGAGCAGTACTTC.

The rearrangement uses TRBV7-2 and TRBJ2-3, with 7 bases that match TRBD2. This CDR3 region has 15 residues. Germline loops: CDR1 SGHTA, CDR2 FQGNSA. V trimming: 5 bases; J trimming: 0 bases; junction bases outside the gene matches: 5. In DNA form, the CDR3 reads TGTGCCAGCAGCCCCGTGCGGGGGAGCACAGATACGCAGTATTTT. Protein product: CASSPVRGSTDTQYF.

The CDR3: CASSASSRREQYF. The CDR3, as DNA: TGTGCCAGTAGTGCCAGCAGCAGGCGCGAGCAGTACTTC. The chain links TRBV19 to TRBJ2-7; D gene ambiguous. The CDR3 consists of 13 residues. CDR1 and CDR2 (germline): LNHDA, SQIVND (reference sequence). Trimming cost V 5 bases and J 6 bases, with 14 bases left between them. The variable domain in full, with the rest retrieved from reference TRBV19 and TRBJ2-7, is DGGITQSPKYLFRKEGQNVTLSCEQNLNHDAMYWYRQDPGQGLRLIYYSQIVNDFQKGDIAEGYSVSREKKESFPLTVTSAQKNPTAFYLCASSASSRREQYFGPGTRLTVT.

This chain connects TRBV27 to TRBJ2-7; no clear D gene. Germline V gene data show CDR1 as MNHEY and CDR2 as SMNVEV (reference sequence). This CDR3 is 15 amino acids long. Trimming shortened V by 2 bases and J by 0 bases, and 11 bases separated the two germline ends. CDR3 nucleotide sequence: TGTGCCAGCAGTTTAAAGGTCAAAACCTCCTACGAGCAGTACTTC. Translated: CASSLKVKTSYEQYF.

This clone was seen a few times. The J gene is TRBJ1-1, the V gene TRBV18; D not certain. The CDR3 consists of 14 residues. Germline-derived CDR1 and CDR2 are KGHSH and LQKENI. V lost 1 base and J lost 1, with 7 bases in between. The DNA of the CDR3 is TGTGCCAGCTCACCACTTGAAGGGAACACTGAAGCTTTCTTT. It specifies CASSPLEGNTEAFF.

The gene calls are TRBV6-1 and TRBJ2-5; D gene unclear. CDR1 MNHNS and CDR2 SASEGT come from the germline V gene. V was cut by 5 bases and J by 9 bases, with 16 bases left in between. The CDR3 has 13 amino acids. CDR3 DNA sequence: TGTGCCAGCAGTTTAACGGGTTCCGCGGCCCAGTACTTC. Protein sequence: CASSLTGSAAQYF.

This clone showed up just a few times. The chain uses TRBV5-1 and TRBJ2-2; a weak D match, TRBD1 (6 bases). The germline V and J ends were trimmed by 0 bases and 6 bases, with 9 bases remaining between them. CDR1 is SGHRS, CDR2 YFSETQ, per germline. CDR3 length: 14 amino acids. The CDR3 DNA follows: TGCGCCAGCAGCTTGGATCACAGGGCCGGGGAGCTGTTTTTT. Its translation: CASSLDHRAGELFF. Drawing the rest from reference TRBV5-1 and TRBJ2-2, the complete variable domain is KAGVTQTPRYLIKTRGQQVTLSCSPISGHRSVSWYQQTPGQGLQFLFEYFSETQRNKGNFPGRFSGRQFSNSRSEMNVSTLELGDSALYLCASSLDHRAGELFFGEGSRLTVL.

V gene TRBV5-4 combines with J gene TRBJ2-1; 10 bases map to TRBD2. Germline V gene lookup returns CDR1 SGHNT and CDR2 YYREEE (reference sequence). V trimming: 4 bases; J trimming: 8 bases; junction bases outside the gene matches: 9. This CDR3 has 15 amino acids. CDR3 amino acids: CASSRALAGSDEQFF. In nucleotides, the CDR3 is TGTGCCAGCAGCAGGGCACTAGCGGGATCGGATGAGCAGTTCTTC.

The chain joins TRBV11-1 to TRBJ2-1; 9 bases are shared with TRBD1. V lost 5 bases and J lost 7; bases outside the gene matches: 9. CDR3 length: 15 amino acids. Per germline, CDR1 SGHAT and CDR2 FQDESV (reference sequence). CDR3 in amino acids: CASSPGQGYRNEQFF. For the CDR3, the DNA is TGTGCCAGCAGCCCCGGACAGGGGTACAGGAATGAGCAGTTCTTC.

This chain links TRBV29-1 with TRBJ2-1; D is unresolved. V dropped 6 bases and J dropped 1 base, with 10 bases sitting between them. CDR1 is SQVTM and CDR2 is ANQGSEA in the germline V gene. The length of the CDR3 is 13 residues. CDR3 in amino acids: CSVGRTSYNEQFF. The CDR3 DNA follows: TGCAGCGTGGGTCGAACGTCCTACAATGAGCAGTTCTTC.

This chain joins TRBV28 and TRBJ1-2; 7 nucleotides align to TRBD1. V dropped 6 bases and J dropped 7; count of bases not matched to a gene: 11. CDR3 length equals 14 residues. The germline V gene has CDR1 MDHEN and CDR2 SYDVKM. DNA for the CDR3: TGTGCCAGCAGCACCGAGACAGGGTCTGGTGGCTACACCTTC. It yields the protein CASSTETGSGGYTF.

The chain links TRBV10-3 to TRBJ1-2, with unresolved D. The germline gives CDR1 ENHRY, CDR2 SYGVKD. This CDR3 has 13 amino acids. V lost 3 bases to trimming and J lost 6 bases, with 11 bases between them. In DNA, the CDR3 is TGTGCCATCAGTGAAGGCAACCCCAATGGCTACACCTTC. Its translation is CAISEGNPNGYTF.

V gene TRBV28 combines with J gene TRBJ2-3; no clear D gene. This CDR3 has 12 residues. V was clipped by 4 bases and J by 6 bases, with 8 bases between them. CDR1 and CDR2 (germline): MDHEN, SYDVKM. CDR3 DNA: TGTGCCAGCAGTTCCCTGTACGATACGCAGTATTTT. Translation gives CASSSLYDTQYF.

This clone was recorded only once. For the CDR3, the DNA is TGCGCCAGCAGCTTGGGGCAGGGCGAAGGGGACATTCAGTACTTC. Its protein product is CASSLGQGEGDIQYF. This sequence joins TRBV5-1 and TRBJ2-4, with a possible D match to TRBD1 (5 bases). V gave up 0 bases and J gave up 8 bases, with 15 bases separating them. The germline V gene encodes CDR1 SGHRS and CDR2 YFSETQ. The CDR3 contains 15 residues.

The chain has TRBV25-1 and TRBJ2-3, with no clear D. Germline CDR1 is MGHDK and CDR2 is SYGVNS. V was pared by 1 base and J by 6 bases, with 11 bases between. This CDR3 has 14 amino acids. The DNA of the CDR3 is TGTGCCAGCAGTGAATCCGACGTGAGGGATACGCAGTATTTT. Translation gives CASSESDVRDTQYF.

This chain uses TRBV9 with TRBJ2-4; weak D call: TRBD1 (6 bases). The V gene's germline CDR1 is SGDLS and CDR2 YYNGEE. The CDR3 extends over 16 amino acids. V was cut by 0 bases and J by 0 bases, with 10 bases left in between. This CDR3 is CASSVGQQGAKNIQYF. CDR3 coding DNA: TGTGCCAGCAGCGTAGGACAACAGGGAGCCAAAAACATTCAGTACTTC.

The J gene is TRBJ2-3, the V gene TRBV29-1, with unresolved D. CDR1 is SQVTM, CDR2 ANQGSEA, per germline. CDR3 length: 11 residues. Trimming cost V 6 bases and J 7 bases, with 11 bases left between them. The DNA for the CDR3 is TGCAGCGTGGGTCTGTCGAATACGCAGTATTTT. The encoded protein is CSVGLSNTQYF.

The CDR3 is CASSPNRDRGRTEAFF. As DNA, the CDR3 is TGTGCCAGTAGTCCGAACCGGGACAGGGGCCGGACTGAAGCTTTCTTT. The chain is built from TRBV19 and TRBJ1-1, with 10 bases matching TRBD1. The germline CDR1 and CDR2 sequences are LNHDA and SQIVND (reference sequence). The CDR3 runs to 16 residues. V lost 5 bases and J lost 5; bases outside the gene matches: 11.

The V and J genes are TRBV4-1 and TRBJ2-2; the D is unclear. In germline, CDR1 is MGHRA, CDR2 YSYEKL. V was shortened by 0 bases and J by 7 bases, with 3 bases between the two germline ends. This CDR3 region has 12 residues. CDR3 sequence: CASSQDSGELFF. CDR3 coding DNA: TGCGCCAGCAGCCAAGATAGCGGGGAGCTGTTTTTT.

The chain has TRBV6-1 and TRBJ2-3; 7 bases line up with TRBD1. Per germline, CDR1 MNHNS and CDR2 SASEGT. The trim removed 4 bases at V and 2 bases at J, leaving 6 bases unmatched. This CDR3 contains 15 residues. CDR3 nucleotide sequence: TGTGCCAGCAGTGTCACAGGGGTTTCCACAGATACGCAGTATTTT. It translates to CASSVTGVSTDTQYF.

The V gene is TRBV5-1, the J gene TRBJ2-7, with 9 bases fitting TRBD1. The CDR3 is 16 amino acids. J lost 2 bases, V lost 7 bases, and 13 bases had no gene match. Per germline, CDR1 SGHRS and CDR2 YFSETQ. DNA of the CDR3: TGCGCCAGCCGCCGCGGTGGGACAGGGTCCCCCTACGAGCAGTACTTC. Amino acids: CASRRGGTGSPYEQYF.

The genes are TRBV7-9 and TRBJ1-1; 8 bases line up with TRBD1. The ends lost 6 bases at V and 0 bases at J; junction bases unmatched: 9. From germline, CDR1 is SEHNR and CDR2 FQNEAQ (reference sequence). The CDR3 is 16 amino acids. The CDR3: CASSYPGQDLNTEAFF. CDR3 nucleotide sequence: TGTGCCAGCAGTTATCCGGGACAGGATCTGAACACTGAAGCTTTCTTT.

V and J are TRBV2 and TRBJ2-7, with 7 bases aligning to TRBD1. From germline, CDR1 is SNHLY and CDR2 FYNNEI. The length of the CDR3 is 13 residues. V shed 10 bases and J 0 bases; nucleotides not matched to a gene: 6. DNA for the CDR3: TGTGCCACCCAGGGGGTAGGCTCCTACGAGCAGTACTTC. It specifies CATQGVGSYEQYF.